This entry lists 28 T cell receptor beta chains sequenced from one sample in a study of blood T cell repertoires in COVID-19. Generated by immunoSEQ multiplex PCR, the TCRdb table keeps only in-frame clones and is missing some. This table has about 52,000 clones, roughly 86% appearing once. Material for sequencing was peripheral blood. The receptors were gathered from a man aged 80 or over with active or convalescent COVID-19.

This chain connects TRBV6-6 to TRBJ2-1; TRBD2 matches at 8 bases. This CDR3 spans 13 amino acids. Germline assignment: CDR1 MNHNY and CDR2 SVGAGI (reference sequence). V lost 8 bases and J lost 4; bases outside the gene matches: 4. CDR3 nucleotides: TGTGCCAGCGGCTCTAGCGGGTACAATGAGCAGTTCTTC. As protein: CASGSSGYNEQFF.

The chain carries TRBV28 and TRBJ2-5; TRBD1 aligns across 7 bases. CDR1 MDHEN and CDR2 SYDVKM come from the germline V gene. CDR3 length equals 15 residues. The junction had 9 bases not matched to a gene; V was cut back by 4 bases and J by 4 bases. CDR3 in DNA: TGTGCCAGCAGTTGGAGACAGGGCTCCATAGAGACCCAGTACTTC. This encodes CASSWRQGSIETQYF.

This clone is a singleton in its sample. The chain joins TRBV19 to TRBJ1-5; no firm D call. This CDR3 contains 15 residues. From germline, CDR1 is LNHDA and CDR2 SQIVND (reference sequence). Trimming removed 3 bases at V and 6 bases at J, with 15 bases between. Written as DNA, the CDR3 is TGTGCCAGTAGTATCATGGGAGCGGTAGGTCAGCCCCAGCATTTT. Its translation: CASSIMGAVGQPQHF.

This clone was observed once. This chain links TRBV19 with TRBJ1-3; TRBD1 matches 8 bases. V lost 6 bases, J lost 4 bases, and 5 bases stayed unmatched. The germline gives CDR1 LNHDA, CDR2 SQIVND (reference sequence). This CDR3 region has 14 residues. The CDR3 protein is CASSPRTGGNTIYF. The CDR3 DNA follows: TGTGCCAGTAGCCCCCGGACAGGGGGAAACACCATATATTTT.

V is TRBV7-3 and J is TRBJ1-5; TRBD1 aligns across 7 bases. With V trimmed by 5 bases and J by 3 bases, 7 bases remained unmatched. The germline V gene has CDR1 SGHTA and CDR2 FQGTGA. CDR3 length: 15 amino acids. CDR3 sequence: CASSPSDRANQPQHF. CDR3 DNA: TGTGCCAGCAGCCCAAGTGACAGGGCCAATCAGCCCCAGCATTTT.

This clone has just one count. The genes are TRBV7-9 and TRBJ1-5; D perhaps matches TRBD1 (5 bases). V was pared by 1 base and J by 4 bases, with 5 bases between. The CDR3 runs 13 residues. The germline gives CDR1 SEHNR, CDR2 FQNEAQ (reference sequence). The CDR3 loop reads CASSLGQNQPQHF. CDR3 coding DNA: TGTGCCAGCAGCTTAGGACAGAATCAGCCCCAGCATTTT.

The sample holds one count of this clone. The CDR3 region has the DNA TGTGCCAGCAGCCCGGGGGTGACAAAATCTTCACCCCTCCACTTT. Encoded protein: CASSPGVTKSSPLHF. The genes are TRBV5-8 and TRBJ1-6; D perhaps matches TRBD1 (5 bases). CDR1 is SGHTS, CDR2 YDEGEE, per germline. CDR3 length: 15 amino acids. Trimming cost V 4 bases and J 9 bases, with 17 bases left between them.

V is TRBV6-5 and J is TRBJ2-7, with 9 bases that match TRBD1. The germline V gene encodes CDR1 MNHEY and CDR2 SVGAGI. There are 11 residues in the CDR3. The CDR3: CATDRGYEQYF. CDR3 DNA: TGTGCTACCGACAGGGGGTACGAGCAGTACTTC.

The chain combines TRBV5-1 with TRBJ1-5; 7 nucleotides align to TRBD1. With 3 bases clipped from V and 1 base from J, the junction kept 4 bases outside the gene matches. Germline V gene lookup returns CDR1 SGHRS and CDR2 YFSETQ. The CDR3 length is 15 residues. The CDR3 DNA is TGCGCCAGCAGCTCCCAGGGGGGAAGCAATCAGCCCCAGCATTTT. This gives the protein CASSSQGGSNQPQHF. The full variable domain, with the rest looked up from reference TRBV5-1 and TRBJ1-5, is KAGVTQTPRYLIKTRGQQVTLSCSPISGHRSVSWYQQTPGQGLQFLFEYFSETQRNKGNFPGRFSGRQFSNSRSEMNVSTLELGDSALYLCASSSQGGSNQPQHFGDGTRLSIL.

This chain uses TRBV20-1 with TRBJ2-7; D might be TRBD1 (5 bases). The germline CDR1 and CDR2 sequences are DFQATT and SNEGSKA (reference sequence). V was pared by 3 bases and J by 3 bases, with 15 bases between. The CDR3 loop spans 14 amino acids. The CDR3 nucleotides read TGCAGTGCTAGTCTAGAGTCAAGGGGCTACGAGCAGTACTTC. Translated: CSASLESRGYEQYF.

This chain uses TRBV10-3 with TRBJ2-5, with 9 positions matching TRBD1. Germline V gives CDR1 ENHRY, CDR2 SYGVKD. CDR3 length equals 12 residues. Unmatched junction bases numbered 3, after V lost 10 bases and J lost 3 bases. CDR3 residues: CATWTGEETQYF. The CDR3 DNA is TGTGCCACCTGGACAGGGGAAGAGACCCAGTACTTC.

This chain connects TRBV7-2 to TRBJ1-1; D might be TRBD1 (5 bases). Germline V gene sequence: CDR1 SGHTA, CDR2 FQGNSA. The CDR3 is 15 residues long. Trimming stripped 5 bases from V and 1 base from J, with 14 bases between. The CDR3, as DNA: TGTGCCAGCAGCCCACCAGGGTGGGGGAACACTGAAGCTTTCTTT. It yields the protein CASSPPGWGNTEAFF.

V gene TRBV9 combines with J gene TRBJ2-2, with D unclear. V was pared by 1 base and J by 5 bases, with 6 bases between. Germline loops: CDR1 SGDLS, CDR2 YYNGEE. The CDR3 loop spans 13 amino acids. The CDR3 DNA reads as TGTGCCAGCAGCGTATCTAATACCGGGGAGCTGTTTTTT. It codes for CASSVSNTGELFF.

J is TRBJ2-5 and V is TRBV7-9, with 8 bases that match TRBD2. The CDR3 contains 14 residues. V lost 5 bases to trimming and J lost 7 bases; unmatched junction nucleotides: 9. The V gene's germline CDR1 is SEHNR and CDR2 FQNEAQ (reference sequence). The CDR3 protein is CASSPGGDIGTQYF. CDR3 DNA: TGTGCCAGCAGCCCCGGGGGGGACATAGGGACCCAGTACTTC.

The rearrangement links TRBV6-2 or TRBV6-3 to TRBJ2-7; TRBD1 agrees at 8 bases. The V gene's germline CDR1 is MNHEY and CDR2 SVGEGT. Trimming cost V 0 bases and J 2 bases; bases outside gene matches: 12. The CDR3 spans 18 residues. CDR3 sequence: CASSYSTRLRTGPYEQYF. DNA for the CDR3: TGTGCCAGCAGTTACTCCACACGCCTCAGGACAGGGCCCTACGAGCAGTACTTC.

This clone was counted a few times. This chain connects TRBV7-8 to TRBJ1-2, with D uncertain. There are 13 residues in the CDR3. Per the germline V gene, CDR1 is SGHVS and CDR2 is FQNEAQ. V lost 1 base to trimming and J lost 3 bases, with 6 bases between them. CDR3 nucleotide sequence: TGTGCCAGCAGCTTAGTACCAGACTATGGCTACACCTTC. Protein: CASSLVPDYGYTF.

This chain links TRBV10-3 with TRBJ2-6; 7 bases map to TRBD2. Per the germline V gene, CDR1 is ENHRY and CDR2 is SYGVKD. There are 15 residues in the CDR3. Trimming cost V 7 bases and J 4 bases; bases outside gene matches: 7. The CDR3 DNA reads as TGTGCCATCACCAGCGGGGCGGCGGGGGCCAACGTCCTGACTTTC. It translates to CAITSGAAGANVLTF.

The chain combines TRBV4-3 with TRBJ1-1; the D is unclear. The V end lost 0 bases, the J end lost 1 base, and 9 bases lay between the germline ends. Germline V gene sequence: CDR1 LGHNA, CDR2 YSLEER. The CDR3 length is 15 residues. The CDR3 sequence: CASSQDPHQNTEAFF. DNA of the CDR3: TGCGCCAGCAGCCAAGATCCACACCAGAACACTGAAGCTTTCTTT.

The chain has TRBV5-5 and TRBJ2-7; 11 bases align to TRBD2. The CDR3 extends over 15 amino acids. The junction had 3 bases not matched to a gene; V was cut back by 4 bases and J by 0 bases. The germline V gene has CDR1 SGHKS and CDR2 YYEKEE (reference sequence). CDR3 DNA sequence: TGTGCCAGCAGCGGGGGACTAGCGGTCTCCTACGAGCAGTACTTC. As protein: CASSGGLAVSYEQYF.

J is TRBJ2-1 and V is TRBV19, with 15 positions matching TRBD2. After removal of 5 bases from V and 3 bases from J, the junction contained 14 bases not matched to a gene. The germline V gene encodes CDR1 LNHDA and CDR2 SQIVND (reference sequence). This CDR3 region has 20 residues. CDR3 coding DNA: TGTGCCAGTAGTCCTCCCCCTGGACTAGCGGGGGGGCACCGCTACAATGAGCAGTTCTTC. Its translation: CASSPPPGLAGGHRYNEQFF.

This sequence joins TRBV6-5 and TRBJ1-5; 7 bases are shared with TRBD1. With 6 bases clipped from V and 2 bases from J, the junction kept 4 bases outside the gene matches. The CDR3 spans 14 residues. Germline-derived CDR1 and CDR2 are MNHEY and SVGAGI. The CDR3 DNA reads TGTGCCAGCAGCTCCAGGGGGGGCAATCAGCCCCAGCATTTT. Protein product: CASSSRGGNQPQHF.

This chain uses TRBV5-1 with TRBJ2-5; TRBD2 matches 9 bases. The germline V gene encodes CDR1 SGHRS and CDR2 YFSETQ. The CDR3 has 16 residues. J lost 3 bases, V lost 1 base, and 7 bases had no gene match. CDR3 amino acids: CASSLMRGGREETQYF. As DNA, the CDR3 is TGCGCCAGCAGCTTGATGCGGGGGGGCCGGGAAGAGACCCAGTACTTC.

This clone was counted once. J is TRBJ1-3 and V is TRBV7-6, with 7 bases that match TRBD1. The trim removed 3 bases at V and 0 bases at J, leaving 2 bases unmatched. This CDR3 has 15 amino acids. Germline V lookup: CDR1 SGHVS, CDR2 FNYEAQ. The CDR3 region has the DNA TGTGCCAGCAGCTTGGGACAGACCTCTGGAAACACCATATATTTT. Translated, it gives CASSLGQTSGNTIYF.

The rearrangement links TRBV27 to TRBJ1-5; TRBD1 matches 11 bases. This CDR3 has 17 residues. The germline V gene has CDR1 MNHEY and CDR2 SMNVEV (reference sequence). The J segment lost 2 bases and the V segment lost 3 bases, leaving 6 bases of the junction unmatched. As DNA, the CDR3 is TGTGCCAGCAGTTTCGGACAGGGGGCAGTGGGCAATCAGCCCCAGCATTTT. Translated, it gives CASSFGQGAVGNQPQHF.

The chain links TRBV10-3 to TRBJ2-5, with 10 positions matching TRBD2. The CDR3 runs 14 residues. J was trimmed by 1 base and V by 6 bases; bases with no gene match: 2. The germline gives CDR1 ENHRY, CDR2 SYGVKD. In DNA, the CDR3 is TGTGCCATCAGCGCTAGCGGGAGCCAAGAGACCCAGTACTTC. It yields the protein CAISASGSQETQYF.

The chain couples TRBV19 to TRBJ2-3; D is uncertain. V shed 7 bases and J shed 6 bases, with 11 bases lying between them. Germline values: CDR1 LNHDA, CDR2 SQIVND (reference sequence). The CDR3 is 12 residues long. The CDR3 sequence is CASTARGDTQYF. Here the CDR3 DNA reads TGTGCCAGTACCGCGAGAGGCGATACGCAGTATTTT.

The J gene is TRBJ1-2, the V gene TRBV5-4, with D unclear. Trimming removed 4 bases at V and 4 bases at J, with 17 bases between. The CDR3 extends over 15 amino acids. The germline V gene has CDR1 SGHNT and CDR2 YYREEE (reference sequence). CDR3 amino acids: CASSPGRAVGYGYTF. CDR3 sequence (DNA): TGTGCCAGCAGCCCCGGGAGGGCGGTCGGCTATGGCTACACCTTC.

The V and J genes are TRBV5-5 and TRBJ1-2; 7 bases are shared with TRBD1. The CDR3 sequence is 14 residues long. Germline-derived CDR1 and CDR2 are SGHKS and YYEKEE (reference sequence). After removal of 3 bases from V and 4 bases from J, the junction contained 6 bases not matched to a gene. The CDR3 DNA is TGTGCCAGCAGCTCTACCGGGACAGTCTATGGCTACACCTTC. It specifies CASSSTGTVYGYTF.